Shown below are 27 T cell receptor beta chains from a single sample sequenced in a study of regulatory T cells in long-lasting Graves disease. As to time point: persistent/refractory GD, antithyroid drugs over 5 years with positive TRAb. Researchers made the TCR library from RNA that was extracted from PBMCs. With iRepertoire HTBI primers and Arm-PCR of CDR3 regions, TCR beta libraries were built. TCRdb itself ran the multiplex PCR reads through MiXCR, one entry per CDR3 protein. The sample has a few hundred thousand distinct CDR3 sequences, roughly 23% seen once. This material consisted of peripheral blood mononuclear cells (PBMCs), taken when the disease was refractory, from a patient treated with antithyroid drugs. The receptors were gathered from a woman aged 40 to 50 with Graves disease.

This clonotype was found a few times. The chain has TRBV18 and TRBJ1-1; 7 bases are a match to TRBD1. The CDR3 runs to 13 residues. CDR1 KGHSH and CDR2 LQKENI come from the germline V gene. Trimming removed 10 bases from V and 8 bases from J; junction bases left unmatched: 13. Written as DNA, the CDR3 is TGTGCCACCAAGGGGGCGAGTATGATGGAAGCTTTCTTT. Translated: CATKGASMMEAFF.

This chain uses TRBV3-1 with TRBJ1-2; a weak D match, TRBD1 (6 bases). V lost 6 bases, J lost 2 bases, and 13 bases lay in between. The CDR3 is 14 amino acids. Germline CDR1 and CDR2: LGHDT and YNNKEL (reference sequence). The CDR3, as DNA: TGTGCCAGCAGTCCTCTGGACAGCAACTATGGCTACACCTTC. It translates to CASSPLDSNYGYTF.

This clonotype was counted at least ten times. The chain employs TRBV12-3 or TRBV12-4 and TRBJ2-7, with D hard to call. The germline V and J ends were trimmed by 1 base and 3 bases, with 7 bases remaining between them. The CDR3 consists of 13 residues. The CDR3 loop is CASSLGEGYEQYF. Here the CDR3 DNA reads TGTGCCAGCAGTTTAGGCGAAGGCTACGAGCAGTACTTC.

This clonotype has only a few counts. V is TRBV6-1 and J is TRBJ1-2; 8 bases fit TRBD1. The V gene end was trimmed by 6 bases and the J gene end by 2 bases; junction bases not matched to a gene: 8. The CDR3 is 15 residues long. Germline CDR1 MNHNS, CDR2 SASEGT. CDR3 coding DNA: TGTGCCAGCAGCGACCGGACAGGGTCCAACTATGGCTACACCTTC. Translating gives CASSDRTGSNYGYTF.

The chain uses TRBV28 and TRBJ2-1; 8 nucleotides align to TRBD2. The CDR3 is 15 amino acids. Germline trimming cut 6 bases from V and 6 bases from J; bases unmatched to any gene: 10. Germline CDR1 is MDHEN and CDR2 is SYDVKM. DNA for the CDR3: TGTGCCAGCAGCTCTAGCGGGCGGGCCAGCAATGAGCAGTTCTTC. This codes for CASSSSGRASNEQFF.

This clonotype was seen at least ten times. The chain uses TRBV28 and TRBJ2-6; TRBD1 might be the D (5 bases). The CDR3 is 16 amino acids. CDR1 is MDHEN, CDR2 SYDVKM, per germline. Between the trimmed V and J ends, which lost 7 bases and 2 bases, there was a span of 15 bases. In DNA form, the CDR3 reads TGTGCCAGCACTCCCGCCGGACACCCTGGGGCCAACGTCCTGACTTTC. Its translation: CASTPAGHPGANVLTF.

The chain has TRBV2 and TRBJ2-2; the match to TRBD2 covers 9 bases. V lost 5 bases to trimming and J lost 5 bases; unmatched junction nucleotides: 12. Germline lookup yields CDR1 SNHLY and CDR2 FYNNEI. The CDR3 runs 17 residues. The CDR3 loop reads CASSLTLGTSLTGELFF. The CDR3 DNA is TGTGCCAGCAGTTTAACTCTGGGGACTAGCCTGACCGGGGAGCTGTTTTTT.

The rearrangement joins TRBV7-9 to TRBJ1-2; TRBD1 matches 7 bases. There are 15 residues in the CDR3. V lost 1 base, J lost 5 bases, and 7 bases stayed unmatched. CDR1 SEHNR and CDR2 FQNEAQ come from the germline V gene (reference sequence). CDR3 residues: CASSLVAGGIYGYTF. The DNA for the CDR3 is TGTGCCAGCAGCTTAGTGGCAGGGGGTATTTATGGCTACACCTTC.

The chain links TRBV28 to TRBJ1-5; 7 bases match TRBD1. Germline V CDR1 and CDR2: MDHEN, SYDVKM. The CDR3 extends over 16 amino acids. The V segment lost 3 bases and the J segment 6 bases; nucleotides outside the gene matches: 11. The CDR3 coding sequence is TGTGCCAGCAGTTTTCGGCCAGGGGGGTCTATTCAGCCCCAGCATTTT. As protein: CASSFRPGGSIQPQHF.

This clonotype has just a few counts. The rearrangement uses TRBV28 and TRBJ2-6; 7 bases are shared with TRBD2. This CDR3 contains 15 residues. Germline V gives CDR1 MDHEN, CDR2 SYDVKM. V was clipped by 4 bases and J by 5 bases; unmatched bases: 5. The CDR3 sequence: CASSSPGTRANVLTF. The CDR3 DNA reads TGTGCCAGCAGTTCCCCAGGGACTAGGGCCAACGTCCTGACTTTC.

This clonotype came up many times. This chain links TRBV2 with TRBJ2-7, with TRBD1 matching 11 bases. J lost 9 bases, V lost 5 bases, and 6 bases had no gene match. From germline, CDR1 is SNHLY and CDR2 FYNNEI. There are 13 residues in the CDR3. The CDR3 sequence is CASSKGQGDRQYF. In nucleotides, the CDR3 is TGTGCCAGCAGTAAGGGACAGGGGGATAGGCAGTACTTC.

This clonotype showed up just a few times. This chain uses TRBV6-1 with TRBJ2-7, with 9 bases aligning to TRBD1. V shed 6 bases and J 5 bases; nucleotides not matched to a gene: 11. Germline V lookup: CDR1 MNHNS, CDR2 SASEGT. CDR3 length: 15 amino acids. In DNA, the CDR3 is TGTGCCAGCAGGGACCCGGGACAGGGTAAAAACGAGCAGTACTTC. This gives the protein CASRDPGQGKNEQYF.

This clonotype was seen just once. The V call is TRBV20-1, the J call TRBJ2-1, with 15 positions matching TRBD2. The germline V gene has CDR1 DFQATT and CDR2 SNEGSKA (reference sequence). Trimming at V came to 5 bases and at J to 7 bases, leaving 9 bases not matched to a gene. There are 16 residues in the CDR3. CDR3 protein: CSAPGLAGGRKNEQFF. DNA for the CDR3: TGCAGTGCTCCAGGACTAGCGGGAGGGCGTAAGAATGAGCAGTTCTTC.

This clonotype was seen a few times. The CDR3 sequence is CASSGRTGGKIGYTF. CDR3 nucleotides: TGTGCCAGCAGTGGAAGGACAGGGGGAAAGATCGGCTACACCTTC. The chain recombines TRBV28 with TRBJ1-2; 10 nucleotides agree with TRBD1. V dropped 5 bases and J dropped 8; count of bases not matched to a gene: 11. Germline CDR1 reads MDHEN; CDR2 reads SYDVKM. The CDR3 has 15 amino acids.

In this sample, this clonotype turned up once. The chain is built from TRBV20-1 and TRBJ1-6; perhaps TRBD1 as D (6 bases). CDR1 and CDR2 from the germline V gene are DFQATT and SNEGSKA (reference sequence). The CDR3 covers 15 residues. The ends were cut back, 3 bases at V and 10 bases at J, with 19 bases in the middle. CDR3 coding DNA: TGCAGTGCTAGTTGGAGGACAGCCGGGGGATCACCCCTCCACTTT. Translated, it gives CSASWRTAGGSPLHF.

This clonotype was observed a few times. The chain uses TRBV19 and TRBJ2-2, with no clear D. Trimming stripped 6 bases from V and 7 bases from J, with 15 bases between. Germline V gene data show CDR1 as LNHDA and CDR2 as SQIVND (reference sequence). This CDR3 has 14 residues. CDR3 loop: CASRRTEELGELFF. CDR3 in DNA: TGTGCCAGTAGGCGGACCGAAGAGCTCGGGGAGCTGTTTTTT.

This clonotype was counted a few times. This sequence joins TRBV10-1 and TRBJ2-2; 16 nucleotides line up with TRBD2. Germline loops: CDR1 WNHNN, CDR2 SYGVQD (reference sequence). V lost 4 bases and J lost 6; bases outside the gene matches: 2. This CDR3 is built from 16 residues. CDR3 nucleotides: TGCGCCAGCAGTGGGGGACTAGCGGGAGGGGCCGGGGAGCTGTTTTTT. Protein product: CASSGGLAGGAGELFF.

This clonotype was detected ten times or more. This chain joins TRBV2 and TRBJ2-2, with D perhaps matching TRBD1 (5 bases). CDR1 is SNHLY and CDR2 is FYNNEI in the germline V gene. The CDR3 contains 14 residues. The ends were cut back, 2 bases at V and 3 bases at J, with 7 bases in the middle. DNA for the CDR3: TGTGCCAGCAGTGAACCCAGGGACACCGGGGAGCTGTTTTTT. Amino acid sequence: CASSEPRDTGELFF.

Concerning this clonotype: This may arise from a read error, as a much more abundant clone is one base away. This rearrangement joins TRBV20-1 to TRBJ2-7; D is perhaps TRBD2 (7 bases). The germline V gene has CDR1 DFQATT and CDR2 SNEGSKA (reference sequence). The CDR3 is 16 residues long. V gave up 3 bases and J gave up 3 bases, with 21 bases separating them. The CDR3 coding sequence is TGCAGTGCTAGCAGACTACTAGTGGGAGGGGGCTACGAGCAGTACTTC. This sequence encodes CSASRLLVGGGYEQYF.

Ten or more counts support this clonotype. CDR3 protein: CASSTHQEETQYF. The CDR3 coding sequence is TGTGCCAGCAGTACACATCAAGAAGAGACCCAGTACTTC. The chain recombines TRBV6-1 with TRBJ2-5; D gene ambiguous. CDR1 and CDR2 (germline): MNHNS, SASEGT. CDR3 length: 13 amino acids. Trimming cost V 5 bases and J 3 bases, with 10 bases left between them.

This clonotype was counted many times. CDR3 sequence reads: CASAGQGFSQPQHF. The CDR3 DNA is TGTGCCAGTGCCGGACAGGGTTTTAGTCAGCCCCAGCATTTT. The chain couples TRBV28 to TRBJ1-5; 8 bases match TRBD1. The CDR3 sequence is 14 residues long. The germline V gene encodes CDR1 MDHEN and CDR2 SYDVKM. J gave up 6 bases and V 9 bases, and 10 bases lay outside the gene matches.

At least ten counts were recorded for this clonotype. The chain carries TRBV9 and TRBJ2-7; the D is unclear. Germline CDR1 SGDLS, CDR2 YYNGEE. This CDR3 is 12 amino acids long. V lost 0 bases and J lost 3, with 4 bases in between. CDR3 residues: CASSVDDYEQYF. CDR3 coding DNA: TGTGCCAGCAGCGTAGACGACTACGAGCAGTACTTC. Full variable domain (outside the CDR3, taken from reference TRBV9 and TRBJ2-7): DSGVTQTPKHLITATGQRVTLRCSPRSGDLSVYWYQQSLDQGLQFLIQYYNGEERAKGNILERFSAQQFPDLHSELNLSSLELGDSALYFCASSVDDYEQYFGPGTRLTVT.

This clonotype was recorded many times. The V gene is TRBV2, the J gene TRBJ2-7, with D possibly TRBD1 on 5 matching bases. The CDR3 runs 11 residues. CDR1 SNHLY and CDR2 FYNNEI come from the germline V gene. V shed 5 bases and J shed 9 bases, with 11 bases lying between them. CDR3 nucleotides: TGTGCCAGCAGTCCGGGCACAGGGCAGTACTTC. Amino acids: CASSPGTGQYF.

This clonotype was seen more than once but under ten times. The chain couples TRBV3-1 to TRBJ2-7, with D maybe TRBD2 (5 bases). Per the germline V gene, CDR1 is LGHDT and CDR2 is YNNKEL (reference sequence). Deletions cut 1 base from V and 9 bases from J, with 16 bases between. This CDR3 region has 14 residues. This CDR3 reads CASSQAAEMGRQYF. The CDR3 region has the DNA TGTGCCAGCAGCCAAGCAGCGGAGATGGGGAGGCAGTACTTC.

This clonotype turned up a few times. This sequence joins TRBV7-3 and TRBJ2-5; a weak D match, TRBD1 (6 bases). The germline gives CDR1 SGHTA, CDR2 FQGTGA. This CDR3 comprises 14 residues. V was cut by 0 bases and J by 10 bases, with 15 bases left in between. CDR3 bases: TGTGCCAGCAGCTTAACCCGGGACATCGGGGACCAGTACTTC. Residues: CASSLTRDIGDQYF.

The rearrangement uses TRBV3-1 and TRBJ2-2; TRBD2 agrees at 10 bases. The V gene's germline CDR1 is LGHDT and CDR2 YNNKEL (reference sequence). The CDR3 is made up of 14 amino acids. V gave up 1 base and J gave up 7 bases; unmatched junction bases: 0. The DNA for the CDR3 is TGTGCCAGCAGCCAAGCTAGCGGGAGCGGGGAGCTGTTTTTT. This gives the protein CASSQASGSGELFF.

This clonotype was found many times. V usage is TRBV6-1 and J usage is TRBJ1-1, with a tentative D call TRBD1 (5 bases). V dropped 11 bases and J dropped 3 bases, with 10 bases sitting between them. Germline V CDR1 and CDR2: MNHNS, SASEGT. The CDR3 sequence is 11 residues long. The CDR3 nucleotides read TGTGCCTCTTCAGGGTACACTGAAGCTTTCTTT. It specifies CASSGYTEAFF.